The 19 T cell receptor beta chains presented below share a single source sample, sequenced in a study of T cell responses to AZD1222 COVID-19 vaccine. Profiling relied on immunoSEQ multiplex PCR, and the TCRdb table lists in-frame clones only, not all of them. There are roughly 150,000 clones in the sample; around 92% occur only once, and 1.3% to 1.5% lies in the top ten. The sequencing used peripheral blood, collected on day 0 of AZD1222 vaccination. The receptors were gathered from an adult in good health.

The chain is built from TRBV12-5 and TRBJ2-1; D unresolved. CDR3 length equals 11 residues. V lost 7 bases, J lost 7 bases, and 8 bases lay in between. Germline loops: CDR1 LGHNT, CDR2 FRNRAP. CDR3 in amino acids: CASVTLNEQFF. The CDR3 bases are TGTGCTAGTGTTACCCTGAATGAGCAGTTCTTC.

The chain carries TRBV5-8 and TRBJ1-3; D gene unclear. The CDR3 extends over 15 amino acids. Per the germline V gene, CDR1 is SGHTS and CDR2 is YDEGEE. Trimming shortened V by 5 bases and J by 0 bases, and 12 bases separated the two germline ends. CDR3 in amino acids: CASRAGSYSGNTIYF. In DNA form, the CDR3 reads TGTGCCAGCAGGGCCGGGTCCTACTCTGGAAACACCATATATTTT.

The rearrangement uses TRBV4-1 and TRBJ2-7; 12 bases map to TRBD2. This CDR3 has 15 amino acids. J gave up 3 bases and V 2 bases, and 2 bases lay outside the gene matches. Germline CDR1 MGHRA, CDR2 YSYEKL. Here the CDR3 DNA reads TGCGCCAGCAGCCAACCTAGCGGGAGGGGCTACGAGCAGTACTTC. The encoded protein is CASSQPSGRGYEQYF.

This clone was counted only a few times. This CDR3 reads CASSIVVGPGGSYNSPLHF. CDR3 nucleotides: TGTGCCAGCAGCATTGTAGTTGGCCCAGGCGGCTCCTATAATTCACCCCTCCACTTT. The chain links TRBV5-6 to TRBJ1-6; D unresolved. The germline V gene encodes CDR1 SGHDT and CDR2 YYEEEE. This CDR3 spans 19 amino acids. The ends were cut back, 4 bases at V and 0 bases at J, with 20 bases in the middle.

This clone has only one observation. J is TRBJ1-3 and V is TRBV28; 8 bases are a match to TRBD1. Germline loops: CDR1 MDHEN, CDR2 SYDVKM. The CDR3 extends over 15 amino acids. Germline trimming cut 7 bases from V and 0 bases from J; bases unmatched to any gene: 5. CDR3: CASTETGGSGNTIYF. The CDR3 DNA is TGTGCCAGCACCGAAACAGGGGGCTCTGGAAACACCATATATTTT.

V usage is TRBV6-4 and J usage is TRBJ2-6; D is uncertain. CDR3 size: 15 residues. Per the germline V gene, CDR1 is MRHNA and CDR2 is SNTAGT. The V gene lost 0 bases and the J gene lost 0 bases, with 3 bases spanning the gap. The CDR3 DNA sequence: TGTGCCAGCAGTGACTCACACTCTGGGGCCAACGTCCTGACTTTC. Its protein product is CASSDSHSGANVLTF.

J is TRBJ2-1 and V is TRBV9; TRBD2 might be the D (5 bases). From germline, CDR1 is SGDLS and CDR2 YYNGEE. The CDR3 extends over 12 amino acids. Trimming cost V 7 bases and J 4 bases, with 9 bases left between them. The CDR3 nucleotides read TGTGCCAGCGGACGAGGGTACAATGAGCAGTTCTTC. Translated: CASGRGYNEQFF.

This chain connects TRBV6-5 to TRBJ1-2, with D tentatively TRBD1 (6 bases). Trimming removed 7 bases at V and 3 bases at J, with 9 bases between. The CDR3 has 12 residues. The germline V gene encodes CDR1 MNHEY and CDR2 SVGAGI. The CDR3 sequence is CASKQGDYGYTF. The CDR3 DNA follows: TGTGCCAGCAAACAGGGTGACTATGGCTACACCTTC.

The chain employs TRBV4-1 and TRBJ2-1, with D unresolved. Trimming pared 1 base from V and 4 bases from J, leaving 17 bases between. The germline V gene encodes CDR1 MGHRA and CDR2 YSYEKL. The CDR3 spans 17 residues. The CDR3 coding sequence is TGCGCCAGCAGCCAAGTCGATTTAGGATTTTCATACAATGAGCAGTTCTTC. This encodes CASSQVDLGFSYNEQFF.

The CDR3 nucleotides are TGCGCCAGCAGTGAGCCAGGGGGGGAGAACACTGAAGCTTTCTTT. The encoded protein is CASSEPGGENTEAFF. The chain joins TRBV10-2 to TRBJ1-1, with 7 bases matching TRBD1. The CDR3 length is 15 residues. Germline loops: CDR1 WSHSY, CDR2 SAAADI. Trimming removed 2 bases from V and 1 base from J; junction bases left unmatched: 4.

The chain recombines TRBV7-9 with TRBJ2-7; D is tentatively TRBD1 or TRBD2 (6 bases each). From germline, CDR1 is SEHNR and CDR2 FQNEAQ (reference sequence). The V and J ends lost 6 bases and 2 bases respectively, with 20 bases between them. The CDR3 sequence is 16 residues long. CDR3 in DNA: TGTGCCAGCAGGGGATCCCAAGGGGGGATGACCTACGAGCAGTACTTC. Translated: CASRGSQGGMTYEQYF.

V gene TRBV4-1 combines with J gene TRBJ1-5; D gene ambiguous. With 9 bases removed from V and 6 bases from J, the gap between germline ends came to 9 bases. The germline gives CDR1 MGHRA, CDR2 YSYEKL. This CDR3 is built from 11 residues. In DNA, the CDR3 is TGCGCCAGTTCTAGGGTTCAGCCCCAGCATTTT. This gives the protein CASSRVQPQHF.

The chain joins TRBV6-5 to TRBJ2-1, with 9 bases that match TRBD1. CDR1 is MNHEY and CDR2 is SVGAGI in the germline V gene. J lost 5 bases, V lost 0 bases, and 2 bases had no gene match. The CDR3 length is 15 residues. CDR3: CASSYSGQGNNEQFF. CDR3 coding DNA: TGTGCCAGCAGTTACTCTGGACAGGGGAACAATGAGCAGTTCTTC.

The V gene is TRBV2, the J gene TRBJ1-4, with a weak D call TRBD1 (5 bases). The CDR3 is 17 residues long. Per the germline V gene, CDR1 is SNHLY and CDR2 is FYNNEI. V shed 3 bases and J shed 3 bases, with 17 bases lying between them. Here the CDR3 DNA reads TGTGCCAGCAGTGATGGGGGGAGAAAGTGGCCTAATGAAAAACTGTTTTTT. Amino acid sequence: CASSDGGRKWPNEKLFF.

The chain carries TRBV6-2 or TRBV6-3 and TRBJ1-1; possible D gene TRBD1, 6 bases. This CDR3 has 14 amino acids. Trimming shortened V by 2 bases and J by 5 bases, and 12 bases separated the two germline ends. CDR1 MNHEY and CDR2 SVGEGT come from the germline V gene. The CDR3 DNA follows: TGTGCCAGCAGTTACCCCTTCAGGGGTACTGAAGCTTTCTTT. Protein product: CASSYPFRGTEAFF.

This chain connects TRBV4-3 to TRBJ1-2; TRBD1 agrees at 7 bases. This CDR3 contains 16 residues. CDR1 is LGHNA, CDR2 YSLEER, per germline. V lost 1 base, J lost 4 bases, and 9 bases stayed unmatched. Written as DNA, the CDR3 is TGCGCCAGCAGCCAAGTACAAACAGGGGCACTCTATGGCTACACCTTC. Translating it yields CASSQVQTGALYGYTF.

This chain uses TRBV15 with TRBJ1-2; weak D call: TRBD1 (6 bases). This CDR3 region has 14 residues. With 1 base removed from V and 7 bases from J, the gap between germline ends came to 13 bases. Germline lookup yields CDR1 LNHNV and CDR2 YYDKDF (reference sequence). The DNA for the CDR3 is TGTGCCACCAGCAGAGGATACAGGGTTAGTGGCTACACCTTC. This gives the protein CATSRGYRVSGYTF.

The CDR3: CASSVTQGDGNQPQHF. The CDR3 coding sequence is TGTGCCAGCAGTGTTACACAGGGGGACGGCAATCAGCCCCAGCATTTT. V and J are TRBV6-1 and TRBJ1-5, with TRBD1 identical over 8 bases. This CDR3 has 16 amino acids. The J segment lost 2 bases and the V segment lost 4 bases, leaving 7 bases of the junction unmatched. The germline gives CDR1 MNHNS, CDR2 SASEGT.

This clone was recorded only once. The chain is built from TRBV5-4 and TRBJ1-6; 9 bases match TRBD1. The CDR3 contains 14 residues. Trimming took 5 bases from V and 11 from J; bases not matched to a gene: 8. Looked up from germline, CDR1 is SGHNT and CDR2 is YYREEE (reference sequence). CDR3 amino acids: CASSSRDRDTPLHF. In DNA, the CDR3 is TGTGCCAGCAGTTCCCGGGACAGGGATACACCCCTCCACTTT.